A single sample is the source of the 26 T cell receptor beta chains below, sequenced in a study of blood T cells in healthy people across ages. A sample-barcoded 5' primer and a J-beta primer mix were used in a second PCR of roughly 7 to 11 cycles. TCRdb reprocessed the 5' RACE reads with MiXCR, giving one entry per CDR3 protein. The table shows 1.4 million to 1.5 million distinct CDR3 sequences, with roughly 45% occurring only once. Sequencing used blood. These receptors were obtained from a woman younger than 30 in good health.

Comments on this clonotype: The junction shows a germline mismatch at one end, possibly a read error. This chain uses TRBV5-1 with TRBJ1-2, with TRBD1 as a possible D gene (5 bases). From germline, CDR1 is SGHRS and CDR2 YFSETQ. The CDR3 is 16 residues long. The CDR3 sequence: CASSPDTQGSLYGYTF. The CDR3 DNA reads TGCGCCAGCAGCCCAGATACCCAGGGATCCCTCTATGGCTACACCTTT.

The gene calls are TRBV20-1 and TRBJ2-7; TRBD1 is a possible D gene (5 bases). Trimming removed 3 bases from V and 2 bases from J, with 11 bases in between. The CDR3 totals 13 residues. Germline V gene sequence: CDR1 DFQATT, CDR2 SNEGSKA (reference sequence). CDR3 coding DNA: TGCAGTGCTAGGTGGAGACAGACCTACGAGCAGTACTTC. This translates into CSARWRQTYEQYF.

This chain connects TRBV21-1 to TRBJ2-1; the D call TRBD1 from the table was never checked on the DNA. TRBV21-1 is tagged as a pseudogene. CDR3 length: 11 amino acids. The CDR3 nucleotides are TGTGCCACGGGGGTTCGAGATGAGCAGTTCTTC. As protein: CATGVRDEQFF.

The chain links TRBV7-2 to TRBJ2-7; D is uncertain. This CDR3 has 16 amino acids. The germline gives CDR1 SGHTA, CDR2 FQGNSA. With 2 bases removed from V and 2 bases from J, the gap between germline ends came to 16 bases. The CDR3 sequence: CASSLQVGASAYEQYF. The CDR3 bases are TGTGCCAGCAGCTTACAAGTTGGAGCCAGCGCCTACGAGCAGTACTTC.

This chain uses TRBV20-1 with TRBJ1-5; TRBD1 is a possible D gene (6 bases). Germline CDR1 DFQATT, CDR2 SNEGSKA (reference sequence). The CDR3 covers 13 residues. Trimming took off 0 bases at V and 9 bases at J, with 12 bases between the two ends. CDR3 loop: CSARDGGLGPQHF. In DNA form, the CDR3 reads TGCAGTGCTAGAGATGGGGGGCTAGGGCCCCAGCATTTT.

The genes are TRBV4-1 and TRBJ2-1; possible D gene TRBD2, 5 bases. Trimming left V 0 bases short and J 4 bases short, with 10 bases between. Germline values: CDR1 MGHRA, CDR2 YSYEKL. The CDR3 is 15 amino acids. The CDR3 loop reads CASSQEEGPYNEQFF. In nucleotides, the CDR3 is TGCGCCAGCAGCCAAGAAGAGGGTCCTTACAATGAGCAGTTCTTC.

This clonotype was observed a few times. This sequence joins TRBV6-1 and TRBJ2-5; 8 nucleotides align to TRBD1. V was pared by 3 bases and J by 5 bases, with 5 bases of the junction left unmatched. Germline V CDR1 and CDR2: MNHNS, SASEGT. There are 14 residues in the CDR3. The CDR3 sequence: CASSEHRGWETQYF. The CDR3 bases are TGTGCCAGCAGTGAGCACAGGGGGTGGGAGACCCAGTACTTC.

The rearrangement links TRBV29-1 to TRBJ2-7; D gene uncertain. This CDR3 has 16 residues. CDR1 is SQVTM and CDR2 is ANQGSEA in the germline V gene. The V end lost 4 bases, the J end lost 2 bases, and 21 bases lay between the germline ends. In DNA, the CDR3 is TGCAGCGTTGCCGTTGTGGCCGGGTTGGCCGCCTACGAGCAGTACTTC. Translating gives CSVAVVAGLAAYEQYF.

This clonotype has more than one count but fewer than ten. This chain connects TRBV7-4 to TRBJ2-7, with 10 bases identical to TRBD1. The CDR3 is 17 amino acids. V trimming: 2 bases; J trimming: 5 bases; junction bases outside the gene matches: 12. Germline values: CDR1 SGHVT, CDR2 SQSDAQ. CDR3 sequence (DNA): TGTGCCAGCAGCTTACGGGACAGGGGCATTCTACCCCACGAGCAGTACTTC. It specifies CASSLRDRGILPHEQYF.

This clonotype was seen only a few times. The chain has TRBV25-1 and TRBJ1-1, with TRBD1 matching over 10 bases. The CDR3 loop spans 18 amino acids. CDR1 and CDR2 (germline): MGHDK, SYGVNS. After removal of 1 base from V and 0 bases from J, the junction contained 8 bases not matched to a gene. CDR3 loop: CASSELGQGIKMNTEAFF. CDR3 coding DNA: TGTGCCAGCAGTGAATTGGGACAGGGGATAAAAATGAACACTGAAGCTTTCTTT.

This chain joins TRBV12-3 or TRBV12-4 and TRBJ1-4; TRBD1 might be the D (5 bases). This CDR3 has 17 amino acids. V gave up 6 bases and J gave up 6 bases, with 23 bases separating them. DNA of the CDR3: TGTGCCAGCAGCAGTGGGGGGTGGTTTGGGAGGGATGAAAAACTGTTTTTT. It is translated as CASSSGGWFGRDEKLFF.

The V and J genes are TRBV6-5 and TRBJ2-2; 15 positions match TRBD2. Trimming at V came to 0 bases and at J to 1 base, leaving 12 bases not matched to a gene. The germline gives CDR1 MNHEY, CDR2 SVGAGI. This CDR3 is 22 amino acids long. CDR3 region: CASSYSSWTSGRALRNTGELFF. The CDR3 nucleotides read TGTGCCAGCAGTTACTCCAGTTGGACTAGCGGGAGGGCCTTGAGGAACACCGGGGAGCTGTTTTTT.

In regard to this clonotype: Germline and junction disagree at one end, which may indicate a read error. The J gene is TRBJ1-4, the V gene TRBV3-1, with a weak D call TRBD1 (6 bases). Germline values: CDR1 LGHDT, CDR2 YNNKEL (reference sequence). The CDR3 length is 16 residues. DNA of the CDR3: TGTGCCAGCAGACAAGATTATCGCGGCAGGGGTGAAAAACTGTTTTTT. This gives the protein CASRQDYRGRGEKLFF.

This clonotype was observed a handful of times. The rearrangement joins TRBV13 to TRBJ1-2; possible D gene TRBD1, 5 bases. From germline, CDR1 is PRHDT and CDR2 FYEKMQ (reference sequence). The CDR3 loop spans 15 amino acids. V was trimmed by 5 bases and J by 5 bases, leaving 18 bases between them. This CDR3 reads CASSPPTAGLYGYTF. CDR3 nucleotides: TGTGCCAGCAGCCCGCCGACAGCCGGATTATATGGCTACACCTTC. Variable domain in full (rest from reference TRBV13 and TRBJ1-2): AAGVIQSPRHLIKEKRETATLKCYPIPRHDTVYWYQQGPGQDPQFLISFYEKMQSDKGSIPDRFSAQQFSDYHSELNMSSLELGDSALYFCASSPPTAGLYGYTFGSGTRLTVV.

This clonotype was detected a few times. The chain is built from TRBV5-1 and TRBJ2-1, with 11 positions matching TRBD2. Germline loops: CDR1 SGHRS, CDR2 YFSETQ. This CDR3 has 17 residues. The J segment lost 10 bases and the V segment lost 4 bases, leaving 16 bases of the junction unmatched. The CDR3 DNA follows: TGCGCCAGCAGCCCCCTTATGGGGACTAGCGGTGTTGCGGAGCAGTTCTTC. This codes for CASSPLMGTSGVAEQFF.

The chain recombines TRBV18 with TRBJ2-4, with D perhaps matching TRBD1 or TRBD2 (5 bases each). V lost 2 bases, J lost 4 bases, and 12 bases lay in between. CDR3 size: 15 residues. Germline assignment: CDR1 KGHSH and CDR2 LQKENI. CDR3 DNA sequence: TGTGCCAGCTCACCAGAGGGCAGGGAAAAAAACATTCAGTACTTC. This gives the protein CASSPEGREKNIQYF.

The chain couples TRBV20-1 to TRBJ1-5, with D perhaps TRBD1 (6 bases). Trimming removed 3 bases from V and 2 bases from J, with 23 bases in between. The germline gives CDR1 DFQATT, CDR2 SNEGSKA (reference sequence). The CDR3 length is 18 residues. CDR3 residues: CSARGAGTREVGNQPQHF. The CDR3 nucleotides are TGCAGTGCTAGGGGGGCCGGGACAAGGGAGGTGGGCAATCAGCCCCAGCATTTT.

As DNA, the CDR3 is TGTGCCAGCGTTTTGGGGTCTGAAGCTTTCTTT. This codes for CASVLGSEAFF. The rearrangement uses TRBV3-1 and TRBJ1-1; no definite D call. CDR1 and CDR2 (germline): LGHDT, YNNKEL (reference sequence). The CDR3 has 11 amino acids. Trimming took 8 bases from V and 6 from J, leaving 10 bases between them.

Note on this clonotype: A read error may explain this, as a much larger clone is one base away. This rearrangement joins TRBV29-1 to TRBJ2-7; TRBD2 might be the D (5 bases). Trimming left V 8 bases short and J 0 bases short, with 14 bases between. The CDR3 covers 13 residues. Germline assignment: CDR1 SQVTM and CDR2 ANQGSEA. Here the CDR3 reads CSKTGCSSYEQYF. CDR3 bases: TGCAGCAAAACGGGGTGCAGCTCCTACGAGCAGTACTTC.

The rearrangement joins TRBV12-3 or TRBV12-4 to TRBJ2-1; D gene unclear. The CDR3 sequence is 14 residues long. Trimming stripped 5 bases from V and 6 bases from J, with 14 bases between. The CDR3 loop is CASSLLGPVNEQFF. For the CDR3, the DNA is TGTGCCAGCAGTCTCCTAGGCCCGGTCAATGAGCAGTTCTTC.

This clonotype was counted a few times. This rearrangement joins TRBV5-1 to TRBJ1-6; 7 nucleotides match TRBD1. With 2 bases clipped from V and 7 bases from J, the junction kept 3 bases outside the gene matches. Germline loops: CDR1 SGHRS, CDR2 YFSETQ. This CDR3 is built from 14 residues. In nucleotides, the CDR3 is TGCGCCAGCAGCTTCACAGGGGCGAATTCACCCCTCCACTTT. Translated: CASSFTGANSPLHF.

The chain uses TRBV6-5 and TRBJ2-1; a possible D gene is TRBD2 (7 bases). Per germline, CDR1 MNHEY and CDR2 SVGAGI. The CDR3 is 15 amino acids. Trimming shortened V by 4 bases and J by 7 bases, and 17 bases separated the two germline ends. CDR3 loop: CASSLSRGGENEQFF. CDR3 DNA: TGTGCCAGCAGTTTATCGAGGGGGGGCGAGAATGAGCAGTTCTTC.

The rearrangement links TRBV7-2 to TRBJ2-3, with 8 nucleotides matching TRBD2. The V segment lost 5 bases and the J segment 0 bases; nucleotides outside the gene matches: 7. Germline V gene lookup returns CDR1 SGHTA and CDR2 FQGNSA. The CDR3 runs 16 residues. CDR3 sequence (DNA): TGTGCCAGCAGCCTCACCCCTAGCGGGAGCACAGATACGCAGTATTTT. Translated, it gives CASSLTPSGSTDTQYF.

There are a few counts of this clonotype. The J gene is TRBJ2-4, the V gene TRBV10-3; maybe TRBD2 (6 bases). Matching the DNA end better, TRBJ2-7 makes the J call doubtful. The CDR3 is made up of 12 amino acids. Looked up from germline, CDR1 is ENHRY and CDR2 is SYGVKD. CDR3 DNA: TGTGCCATCAGCTGGGGAGGCTACGAGCAGTACTTC. Translating gives CAISWGGYEQYF.

The V call is TRBV20-1, the J call TRBJ1-2; 8 bases fit TRBD1. The CDR3 totals 14 residues. Trimming took 6 bases from V and 2 from J; bases not matched to a gene: 8. CDR1 and CDR2 (germline): DFQATT, SNEGSKA (reference sequence). This chain's CDR3 is CSAAGGLANYGYTF. CDR3 DNA sequence: TGCAGTGCGGCAGGGGGCTTGGCGAACTATGGCTACACCTTC.

Comments on this clonotype: A much larger clone lies a single base off, so this may be a read error. CDR3 in amino acids: CASSHEGRAEAFF. The CDR3 region has the DNA TGCGCCAGCAGCCACGAGGGTAGGGCTGAAGCTTTCTTT. J is TRBJ1-1 and V is TRBV4-1; D gene ambiguous. The germline V gene has CDR1 MGHRA and CDR2 YSYEKL. V lost 3 bases and J lost 6, with 11 bases in between. The CDR3 consists of 13 residues.